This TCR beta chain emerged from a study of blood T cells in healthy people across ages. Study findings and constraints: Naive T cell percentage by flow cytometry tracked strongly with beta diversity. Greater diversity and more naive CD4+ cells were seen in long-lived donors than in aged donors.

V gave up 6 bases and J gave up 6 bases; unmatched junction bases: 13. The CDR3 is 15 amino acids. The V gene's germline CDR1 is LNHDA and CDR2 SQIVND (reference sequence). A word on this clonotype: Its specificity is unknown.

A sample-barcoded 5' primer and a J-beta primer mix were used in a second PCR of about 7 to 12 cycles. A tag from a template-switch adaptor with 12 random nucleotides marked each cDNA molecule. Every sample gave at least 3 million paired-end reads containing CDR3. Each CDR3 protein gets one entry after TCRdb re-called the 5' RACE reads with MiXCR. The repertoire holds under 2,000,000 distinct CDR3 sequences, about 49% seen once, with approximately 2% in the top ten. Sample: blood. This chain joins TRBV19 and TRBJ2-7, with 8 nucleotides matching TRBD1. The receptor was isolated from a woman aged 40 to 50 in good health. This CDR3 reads CASSSRPGQVCEQYF. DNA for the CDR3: TGTGCCAGTAGCTCACGCCCGGGACAGGTCTGCGAGCAGTACTTC.